This T cell receptor beta chain derives from a study of blood T cell repertoires in COVID-19. How the authors handled the data: For nucleated cells, counts were estimated from reference gene primer amplification. Using immunoSEQ multiplex PCR, the repertoire was profiled, and TCRdb retains in-frame clones only, with some absent. V, J and clone size were drawn from that table, and D and trimming were deduced from the DNA. The data contain approximately 200,000 clones, almost 90% of them seen just once; the ten biggest clones take up roughly 1.5%. With 5 bases removed from V and 1 base from J, the gap between germline ends came to 13 bases. CDR1 and CDR2 from the germline V gene are MNHEY and SMNVEV (reference sequence). The CDR3 consists of 15 residues.

Specimen: peripheral blood. The chain uses TRBV27 and TRBJ2-3; perhaps TRBD1 as D (6 bases). This clonotype was sampled from a man aged 18 to 35 with active or convalescent COVID-19. The CDR3 loop reads CASSPQGWGTDTQYF. The CDR3 coding sequence is TGTGCCAGCAGTCCACAGGGTTGGGGCACAGATACGCAGTATTTT.